The present TCR beta chain was sequenced within a study of a mutant IDH1 vaccine in newly diagnosed glioma. Study-level results: Of the patients, 80% to 95% had vaccine-induced immune responses.

Stated time point: week 11, during vaccination. Doses comprised 300 ug of mutant IDH1 20-mer peptide each, plus topical imiquimod. Donors harbored newly found WHO grade 3 or 4 IDH1-mutant, ATRX-lost astrocytomas. CDR1 and CDR2 from the germline V gene are SEHNR and FQNEAQ (reference sequence). The CDR3 is 13 residues long. Trimming left V 4 bases short and J 1 base short, with 7 bases between. In the case of this clone: Its antigen remains unidentified.

Repertoires were generated with immunoSEQ multiplex PCR, while TCRdb's copy carries only in-frame clones and drops some. Of about 40,000 clones in the sample, roughly 84% are singletons; the top ten hold about 2.3%. The gene calls are TRBV7-9 and TRBJ1-1; tentative D call: TRBD1 (5 bases). Sequenced here: PBMCs, sampled from a glioma patient whose treatment included an IDH1 peptide vaccine. This clonotype originated in a middle-aged man with glioma. The CDR3 is CASSSQGNTEAFF. In nucleotides, the CDR3 is TGTGCCAGCAGCTCTCAGGGGAACACTGAAGCTTTCTTT.